This T cell receptor (beta chain) was sequenced for a study of T cell repertoires in cytomegalovirus infection. This clonotype has more than one count but fewer than ten. Its specificity is unknown. Study outcomes and limitations: HLA-C-restricted CMV clonotypes gave the most frequent clonotype in two of eight donors.

The V end lost 4 bases, the J end lost 0 bases, and 10 bases lay between the germline ends. The CDR3 is made up of 14 amino acids. CDR1 and CDR2 from the germline V gene are SEHNR and FQNEAQ (reference sequence). TCRdb recomputed calls from the reads with MiXCR, one row per CDR3 protein. This sample yields some 180,000 distinct CDR3 sequences, of which roughly 17% are seen a single time; approximately 26% belongs to the top ten. The TCR comes from a human donor in good health (CMV status not recorded). Some clones in this sample may be carry-over from other donors' samples. This chain uses TRBV7-9 with TRBJ2-7; D is perhaps TRBD1 (6 bases). The sequenced material came from CD8+ T cells from PBMCs. The CDR3 spells CASSSTGFSYEQYF. CDR3 bases: TGTGCCAGCAGCTCGACAGGCTTCTCCTACGAGCAGTACTTC.